This note documents a single T cell receptor beta chain sequence. Its cognate antigen is unknown. Here immunoSEQ multiplex PCR was the method, and the copy in TCRdb shows in-frame clones only, minus some. The table lists tens of thousands of clones, around four fifths of them singletons, with about 34% in the top ten. This specimen belongs to a study of OX40 agonist ivuxolimab in advanced cancers. Whole-study context: Enrollees could have had prior anti-PD-1, anti-PD-L1 or anti-CTLA-4 therapy, which over 35% had received.

Study-wide findings and caveats: Circulating CD4+ and CD8+ T cells showed clonal expansion by week 6 at 0.1 to 3.0 mg/kg.

There are 15 residues in the CDR3. Trimming pared 5 bases from V and 1 base from J, leaving 14 bases between. Germline V gives CDR1 LNHDA, CDR2 SQIVND (reference sequence). The chain uses TRBV19 and TRBJ2-5; TRBD1 might be the D (5 bases). The sequence came from an adult with an advanced solid tumor such as melanoma, head and neck, liver or kidney cancer. The starting material was CD4+ or CD8+ T cells sorted from blood, obtained in a trial of the OX40 agonist ivuxolimab. The CDR3 loop reads CASSPVGVTQETQYF. DNA of the CDR3: TGTGCCAGTAGTCCCGTAGGGGTTACCCAAGAGACCCAGTACTTC.